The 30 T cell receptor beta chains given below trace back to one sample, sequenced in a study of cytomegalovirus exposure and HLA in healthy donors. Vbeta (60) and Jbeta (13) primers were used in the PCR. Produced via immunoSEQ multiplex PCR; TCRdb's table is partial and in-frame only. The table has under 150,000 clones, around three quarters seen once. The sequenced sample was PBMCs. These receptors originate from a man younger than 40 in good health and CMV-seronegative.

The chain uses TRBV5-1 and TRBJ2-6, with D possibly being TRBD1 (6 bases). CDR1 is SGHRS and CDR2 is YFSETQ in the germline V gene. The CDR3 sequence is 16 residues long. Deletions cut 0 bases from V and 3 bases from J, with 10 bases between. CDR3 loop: CASSLEGEHGANVLTF. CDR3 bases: TGCGCCAGCAGCTTGGAGGGGGAACATGGGGCCAACGTCCTGACTTTC.

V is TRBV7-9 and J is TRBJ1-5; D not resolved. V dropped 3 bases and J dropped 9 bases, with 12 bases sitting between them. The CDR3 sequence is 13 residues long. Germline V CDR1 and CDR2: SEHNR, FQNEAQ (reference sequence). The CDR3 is CASSFSEERPQHF. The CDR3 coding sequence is TGTGCCAGCAGCTTTTCAGAGGAGCGGCCCCAGCATTTT. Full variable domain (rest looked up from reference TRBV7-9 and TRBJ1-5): DTGVSQNPRHKITKRGQNVTFRCDPISEHNRLYWYRQTLGQGPEFLTYFQNEAQLEKSRLLSDRFSAERPKGSFSTLEIQRTEQGDSAMYLCASSFSEERPQHFGDGTRLSIL.

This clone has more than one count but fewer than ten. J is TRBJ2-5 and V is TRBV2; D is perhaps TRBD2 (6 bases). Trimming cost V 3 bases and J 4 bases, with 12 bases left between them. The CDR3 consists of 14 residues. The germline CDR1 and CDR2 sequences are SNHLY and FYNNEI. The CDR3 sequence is CASSDPRERETQYF. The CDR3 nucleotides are TGTGCCAGCAGTGATCCTCGGGAGCGAGAGACCCAGTACTTC.

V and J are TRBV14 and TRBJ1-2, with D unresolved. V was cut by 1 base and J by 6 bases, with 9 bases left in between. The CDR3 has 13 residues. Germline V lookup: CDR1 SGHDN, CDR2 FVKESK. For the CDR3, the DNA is TGTGCCAGCAGCCAAGCCGAGGAACATGGCTACACCTTC. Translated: CASSQAEEHGYTF.

The CDR3 spells CASFTGSNGYTF. The DNA for the CDR3 is TGTGCCAGCTTCACAGGATCAAATGGCTACACCTTC. The chain has TRBV27 and TRBJ1-2; a possible D gene is TRBD1 (5 bases). Trimming removed 8 bases from V and 6 bases from J, with 13 bases in between. The CDR3 spans 12 residues. The germline V gene has CDR1 MNHEY and CDR2 SMNVEV (reference sequence).

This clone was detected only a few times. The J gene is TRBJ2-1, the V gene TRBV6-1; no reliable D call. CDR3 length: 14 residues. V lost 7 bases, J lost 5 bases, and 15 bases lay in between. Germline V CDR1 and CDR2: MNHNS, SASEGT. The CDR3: CASTTVVGNNEQFF. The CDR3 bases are TGTGCCAGCACCACAGTCGTTGGTAACAATGAGCAGTTCTTC.

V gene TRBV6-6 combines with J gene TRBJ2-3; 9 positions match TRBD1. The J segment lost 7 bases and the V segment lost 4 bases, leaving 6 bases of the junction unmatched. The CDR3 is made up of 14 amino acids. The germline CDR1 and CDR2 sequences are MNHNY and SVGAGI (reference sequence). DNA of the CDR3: TGTGCCAGCAGTTCCCCGGGACAGGGAAATACGCAGTATTTT. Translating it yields CASSSPGQGNTQYF.

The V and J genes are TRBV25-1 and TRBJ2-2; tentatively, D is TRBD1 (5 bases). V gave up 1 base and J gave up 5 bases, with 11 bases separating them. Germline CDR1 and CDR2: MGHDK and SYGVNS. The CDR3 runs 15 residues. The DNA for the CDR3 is TGTGCCAGCAGTGAATTCCCAGGGTATACCGGGGAGCTGTTTTTT. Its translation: CASSEFPGYTGELFF.

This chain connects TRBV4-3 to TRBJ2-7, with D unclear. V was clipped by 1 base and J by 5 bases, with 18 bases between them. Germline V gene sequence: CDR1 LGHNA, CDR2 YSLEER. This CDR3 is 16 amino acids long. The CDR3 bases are TGCGCCAGCAGCCAAGGTTTCGGCCAGGTAATGGACGAGCAGTACTTC. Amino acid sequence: CASSQGFGQVMDEQYF.

The CDR3 loop reads CASSPGTGTYEQYF. The CDR3, as DNA: TGTGCCAGCAGCCCAGGGACAGGTACCTACGAGCAGTACTTC. The chain employs TRBV9 and TRBJ2-7; TRBD1 matches 8 bases. The CDR3 has 14 residues. J was trimmed by 2 bases and V by 4 bases; bases with no gene match: 5. Germline V gene sequence: CDR1 SGDLS, CDR2 YYNGEE.

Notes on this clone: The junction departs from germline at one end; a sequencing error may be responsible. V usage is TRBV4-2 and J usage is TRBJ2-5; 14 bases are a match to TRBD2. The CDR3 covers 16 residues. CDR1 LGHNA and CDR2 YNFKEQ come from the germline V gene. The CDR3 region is CASSEEGTSGRQTQYF. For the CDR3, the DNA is TGTGCCAGCAGCGAAGAAGGGACTAGCGGGAGACAGACCCAGTACTTC.

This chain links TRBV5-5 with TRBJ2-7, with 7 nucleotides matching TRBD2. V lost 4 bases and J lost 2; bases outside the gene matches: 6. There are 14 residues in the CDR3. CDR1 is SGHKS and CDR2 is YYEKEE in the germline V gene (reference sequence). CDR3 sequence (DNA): TGTGCCAGCAGCATAGGACTAGTCGCCTACGAGCAGTACTTC. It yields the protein CASSIGLVAYEQYF.

The CDR3 reads CSAGPRGWAEAFF. The CDR3 DNA sequence: TGCAGCGCGGGGCCCAGGGGTTGGGCTGAAGCTTTCTTT. This chain joins TRBV29-1 and TRBJ1-1, with D possibly being TRBD1 (6 bases). The V end lost 7 bases, the J end lost 6 bases, and 18 bases lay between the germline ends. The CDR3 has 13 amino acids. Germline CDR1 and CDR2: SQVTM and ANQGSEA.

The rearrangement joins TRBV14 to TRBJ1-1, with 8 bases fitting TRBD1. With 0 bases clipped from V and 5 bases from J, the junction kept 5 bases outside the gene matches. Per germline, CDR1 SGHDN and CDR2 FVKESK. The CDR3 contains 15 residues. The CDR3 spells CASSQDDRGVTEAFF. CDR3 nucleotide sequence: TGTGCCAGCAGCCAAGATGACAGGGGAGTTACTGAAGCTTTCTTT. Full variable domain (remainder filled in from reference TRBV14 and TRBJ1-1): EAGVTQFPSHSVIEKGQTVTLRCDPISGHDNLYWYRRVMGKEIKFLLHFVKESKQDESGMPNNRFLAERTGGTYSTLKVQPAELEDSGVYFCASSQDDRGVTEAFFGQGTRLTVV.

DNA for the CDR3: TGTGCCAGCAGTTACGGGAGGCGACAAGAGACCCAGTACTTC. Protein: CASSYGRRQETQYF. The rearrangement uses TRBV6-5 and TRBJ2-5; a possible D gene is TRBD2 (6 bases). V gave up 2 bases and J gave up 2 bases, with 9 bases separating them. The germline CDR1 and CDR2 sequences are MNHEY and SVGAGI. This CDR3 region has 14 residues.

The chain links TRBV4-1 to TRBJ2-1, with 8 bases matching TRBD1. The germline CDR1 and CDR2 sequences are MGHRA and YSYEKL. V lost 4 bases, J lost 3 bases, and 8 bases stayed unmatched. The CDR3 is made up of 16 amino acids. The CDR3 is CASSPQGAYYYNEQFF. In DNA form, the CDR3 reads TGCGCCAGCAGCCCTCAGGGGGCGTACTACTACAATGAGCAGTTCTTC.

The CDR3 nucleotides read TGTGCCAGTAGTATTGTAGGGCGGGAATACTATGGCTACACCTTC. Protein: CASSIVGREYYGYTF. The rearrangement links TRBV19 to TRBJ1-2; no reliable D call. The CDR3 spans 15 residues. The germline V and J ends were trimmed by 3 bases and 3 bases, with 14 bases remaining between them. The V gene's germline CDR1 is LNHDA and CDR2 SQIVND (reference sequence).

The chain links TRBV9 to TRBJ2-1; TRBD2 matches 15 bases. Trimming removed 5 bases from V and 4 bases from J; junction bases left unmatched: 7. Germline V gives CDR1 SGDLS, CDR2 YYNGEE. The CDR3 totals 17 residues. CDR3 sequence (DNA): TGTGCCAGCAGTCAAGGGACTAGCGGGAGGTATTACAATGAGCAGTTCTTC. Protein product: CASSQGTSGRYYNEQFF.

Here the CDR3 reads CASSELGRAGEQFF. The CDR3 DNA reads TGTGCCAGCAGTGAACTAGGCAGGGCTGGTGAGCAGTTCTTC. The chain uses TRBV6-1 and TRBJ2-1, with a possible D match to TRBD1 (5 bases). This CDR3 is 14 amino acids long. Trimming took off 2 bases at V and 9 bases at J, with 14 bases between the two ends. Germline CDR1 and CDR2: MNHNS and SASEGT.

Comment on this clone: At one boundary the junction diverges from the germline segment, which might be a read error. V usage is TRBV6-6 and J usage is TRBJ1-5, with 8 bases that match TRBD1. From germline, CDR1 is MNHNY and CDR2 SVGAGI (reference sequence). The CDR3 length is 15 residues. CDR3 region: CASSYQGARDQPQNF. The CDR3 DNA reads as TGTGCCAGCAGTTACCAGGGGGCTAGAGATCAGCCCCAGAATTTT.

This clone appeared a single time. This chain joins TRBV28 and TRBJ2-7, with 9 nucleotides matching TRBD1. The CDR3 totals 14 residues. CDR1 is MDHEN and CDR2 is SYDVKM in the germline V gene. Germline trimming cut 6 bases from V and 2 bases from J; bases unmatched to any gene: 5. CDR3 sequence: CASRWGQGPYEQYF. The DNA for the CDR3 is TGTGCCAGCAGGTGGGGACAGGGACCCTACGAGCAGTACTTC.

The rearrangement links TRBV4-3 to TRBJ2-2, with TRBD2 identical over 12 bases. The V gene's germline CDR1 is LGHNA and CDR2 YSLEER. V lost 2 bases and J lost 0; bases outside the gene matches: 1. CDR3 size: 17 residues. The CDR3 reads CASSQRTSGANTGELFF. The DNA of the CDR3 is TGCGCCAGCAGCCAACGGACTAGCGGGGCGAACACCGGGGAGCTGTTTTTT.

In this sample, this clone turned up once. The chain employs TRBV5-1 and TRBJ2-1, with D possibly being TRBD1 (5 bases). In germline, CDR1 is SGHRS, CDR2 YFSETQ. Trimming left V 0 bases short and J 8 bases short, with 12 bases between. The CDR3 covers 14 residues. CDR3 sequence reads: CASSLAGRVYEQFF. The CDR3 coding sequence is TGCGCCAGCAGCTTGGCCGGCAGGGTGTATGAGCAGTTCTTC. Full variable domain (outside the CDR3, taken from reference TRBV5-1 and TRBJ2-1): KAGVTQTPRYLIKTRGQQVTLSCSPISGHRSVSWYQQTPGQGLQFLFEYFSETQRNKGNFPGRFSGRQFSNSRSEMNVSTLELGDSALYLCASSLAGRVYEQFFGPGTRLTVL.

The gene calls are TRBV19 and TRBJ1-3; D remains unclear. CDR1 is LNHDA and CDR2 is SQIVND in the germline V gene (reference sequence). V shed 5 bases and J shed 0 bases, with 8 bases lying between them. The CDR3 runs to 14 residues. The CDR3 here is CASSHRTSGNTIYF. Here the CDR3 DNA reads TGTGCCAGTAGTCACAGAACCTCTGGAAACACCATATATTTT.

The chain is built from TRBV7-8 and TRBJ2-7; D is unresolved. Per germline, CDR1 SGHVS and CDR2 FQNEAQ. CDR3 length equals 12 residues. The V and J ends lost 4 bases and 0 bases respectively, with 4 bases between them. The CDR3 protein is CASSSSSYEQYF. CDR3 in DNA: TGTGCCAGCAGCTCCAGCTCCTACGAGCAGTACTTC. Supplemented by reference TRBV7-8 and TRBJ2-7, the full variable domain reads GAGVSQSPRYKVAKRGQDVALRCDPISGHVSLFWYQQALGQGPEFLTYFQNEAQLDKSGLPSDRFFAERPEGSVSTLKIQRTQQEDSAVYLCASSSSSYEQYFGPGTRLTVT.

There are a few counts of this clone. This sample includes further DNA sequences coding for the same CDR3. DNA of the CDR3: TGTGCCAGCAGCGTAATCCTGAACACCGGGGAGCTGTTTTTT. Translating gives CASSVILNTGELFF. J is TRBJ2-2 and V is TRBV9; no reliable D call. CDR3 length: 14 residues. V lost 1 base and J lost 1, with 5 bases in between. Germline-derived CDR1 and CDR2 are SGDLS and YYNGEE.

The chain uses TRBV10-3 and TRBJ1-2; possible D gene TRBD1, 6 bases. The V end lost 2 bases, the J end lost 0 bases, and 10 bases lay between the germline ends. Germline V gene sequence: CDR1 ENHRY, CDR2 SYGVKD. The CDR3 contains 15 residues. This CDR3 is CAISEVSGANYGYTF. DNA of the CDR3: TGTGCCATCAGTGAGGTCTCAGGGGCTAACTATGGCTACACCTTC.

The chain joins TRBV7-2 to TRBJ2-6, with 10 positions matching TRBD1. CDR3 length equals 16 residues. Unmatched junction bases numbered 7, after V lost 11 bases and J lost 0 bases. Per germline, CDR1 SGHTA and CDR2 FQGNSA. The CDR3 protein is CASGDRGFSGANVLTF. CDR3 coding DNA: TGTGCCTCAGGGGACAGGGGTTTCTCTGGGGCCAACGTCCTGACTTTC.

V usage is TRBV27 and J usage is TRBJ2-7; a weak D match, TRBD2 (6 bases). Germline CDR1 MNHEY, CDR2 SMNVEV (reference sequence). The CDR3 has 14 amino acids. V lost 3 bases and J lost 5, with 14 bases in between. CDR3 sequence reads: CASSFIAAEDEQYF. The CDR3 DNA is TGTGCCAGCAGTTTTATAGCGGCCGAGGACGAGCAGTACTTC.

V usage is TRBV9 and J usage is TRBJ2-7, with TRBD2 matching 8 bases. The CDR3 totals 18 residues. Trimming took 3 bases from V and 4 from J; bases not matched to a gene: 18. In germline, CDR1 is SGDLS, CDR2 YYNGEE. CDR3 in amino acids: CASSARDKAQSGRYEQYF. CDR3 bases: TGTGCCAGCAGCGCCCGGGACAAGGCTCAGAGCGGGAGATACGAGCAGTACTTC.